This TCR beta chain was identified in a study of blood T cell repertoires in COVID-19. Study as a whole: Sites in the United States, Italy and Spain provided acute and convalescent COVID-19 samples. T cells, B-cell-depleted T cells, or PBMCs supplied cDNA or gDNA.

The CDR3 is 18 amino acids. V gave up 0 bases and J gave up 5 bases; unmatched junction bases: 14. CDR1 LNHNV and CDR2 YYDKDF come from the germline V gene (reference sequence). Per the original data handling: Reference gene primer amplification gave estimated nucleated cell counts. The table came from immunoSEQ multiplex PCR; TCRdb's copy has only in-frame clones and leaves some out. V and J calls and clone size are given by that table; D and trimming were obtained from the DNA. Of some 370,000 clones in the sample, 70% to 90% were seen once. The TCR sequence derives from a man in his forties with acute or convalescent COVID-19. This rearrangement joins TRBV15 to TRBJ2-7; 9 nucleotides align to TRBD1. Sample: peripheral blood. CDR3 sequence reads: CATSRDWGWSDRGHEQYF. CDR3 nucleotides: TGTGCCACCAGCAGAGATTGGGGATGGTCGGACAGGGGCCACGAGCAGTACTTC.